This TCR beta chain was captured in a study of blood T cell repertoires in COVID-19. Sequencing used immunoSEQ multiplex PCR; TCRdb keeps in-frame clones, though not all of them. The sample lists about 220,000 clones, about 80% occurring once. Trimming took 2 bases from V and 8 from J, leaving 15 bases between them. From germline, CDR1 is SGHTA and CDR2 FQGTGA. This CDR3 has 14 amino acids. All enrollees were roughly 18 to 90 years old and from about 25 US areas. The recovered donors of Cohort 3 showed two negative PCRs, clearance, or symptom resolution. The chain is built from TRBV7-3 and TRBJ1-2; possibly TRBD1 for D (5 bases). Sequencing was carried out using PBMCs or T cells enriched from blood (not recorded which). This TCR derives from a man aged 40-55 years who had recovered from COVID-19. CDR3 region: CASSLGTGGLGYTF. In DNA, the CDR3 is TGTGCCAGCAGCTTAGGTACCGGGGGACTAGGCTACACCTTC.